Listed below are T cell receptor beta chains from one sample, sequenced in a study of blood T cell repertoires in COVID-19. Clones were sequenced by immunoSEQ multiplex PCR, and TCRdb holds only the in-frame ones, with some missing. The top ten hold about a sixth of the sample, which has about 230,000 clones, around four fifths seen once. Sequencing input: peripheral blood. The receptors were gathered from a woman older than 75 with active or convalescent COVID-19. Both conserved end residues are part of each CDR3. Each record gives: V gene, J gene, CDR3 protein.

V: TRBV10-1; J: TRBJ1-2; CDR3: CASSGGQGGNYGYTF
V: TRBV5-5; J: TRBJ2-2; CDR3: CASSLFRVSTGELFF
V: TRBV9; J: TRBJ1-2; CDR3: CASSESGQGYGYTF
V: TRBV11-3; J: TRBJ2-3; CDR3: CASSLGSSSGGTDTQYF
V: TRBV12-3/TRBV12-4; J: TRBJ2-7; CDR3: CASSTYYEQYF
V: TRBV30; J: TRBJ2-1; CDR3: CAWSAAGVRYNEQFF
V: TRBV5-6; J: TRBJ1-2; CDR3: CASSSPLQGLYGYTF
V: TRBV7-2; J: TRBJ2-3; CDR3: CASSSTGAGGGDTQYF
V: TRBV15; J: TRBJ1-6; CDR3: CATQKDRGPSPLHF
V: TRBV11-1; J: TRBJ2-7; CDR3: CASSSTGNSKEQYF
V: TRBV13; J: TRBJ2-2; CDR3: CASSLGLAGDTGELFF
V: TRBV7-8; J: TRBJ1-5; CDR3: CASSLTPNQPQHF
V: TRBV30; J: TRBJ2-5; CDR3: CAWTFGDRVVETQYF
V: TRBV19; J: TRBJ2-4; CDR3: CASSMAGTSGRDGKNIQYF
V: TRBV12-3/TRBV12-4; J: TRBJ1-1; CDR3: CASSFYSEAFF
V: TRBV28; J: TRBJ1-6; CDR3: CASRSRGQRNSPLHF
V: TRBV30; J: TRBJ1-2; CDR3: CAWTGQYANYGYTF
V: TRBV5-1; J: TRBJ1-1; CDR3: CASSPRGGTEAFF
V: TRBV7-3; J: TRBJ2-1; CDR3: CASSPSAGRPAYNEQFF
V: TRBV29-1; J: TRBJ1-1; CDR3: CSVRQGRGPNTEAFF
V: TRBV12-3/TRBV12-4; J: TRBJ2-1; CDR3: CASSPRQINEQFF
V: TRBV7-3; J: TRBJ1-2; CDR3: CASSIGTGGDGYTF
V: TRBV11-3; J: TRBJ2-4; CDR3: CASSLCIQYF
V: TRBV18; J: TRBJ1-4; CDR3: CASSRGQATNEKLFF
V: TRBV30; J: TRBJ1-5; CDR3: CAWSPRTGVSNQPQHF
V: TRBV4-3; J: TRBJ1-4; CDR3: CASRTAPAWASGRDEKLFF
V: TRBV19; J: TRBJ1-3; CDR3: CASSIITGGTGNTIYF
V: TRBV7-2; J: TRBJ2-2; CDR3: CASSFQTGANTGELFF
V: TRBV2; J: TRBJ2-6; CDR3: CASSATVSGANVLTF
V: TRBV6-4; J: TRBJ1-6; CDR3: CASSDWEGSPLHF
V: TRBV7-7; J: TRBJ2-1; CDR3: CASSQSGLGNGEQFF
V: TRBV23-1; J: TRBJ1-6; CDR3: CASSQRRGRENSPLHF
V: TRBV30; J: TRBJ1-1; CDR3: CASGQGVMNTEAFF
V: TRBV7-9; J: TRBJ2-7; CDR3: CASNAGTGSYEQYF
V: TRBV19; J: TRBJ1-5; CDR3: CASRGTGGRSNQPQHF
V: TRBV21-1; J: TRBJ2-7; CDR3: CASSPHRGQREQYF
V: TRBV11-2; J: TRBJ2-3; CDR3: CASSLDFGLAGTDTQYF
V: TRBV11-3; J: TRBJ2-3; CDR3: CASSFSFADTQYF
V: TRBV6-5; J: TRBJ2-5; CDR3: CASSSPTKGVATQYF
V: TRBV6-5; J: TRBJ2-7; CDR3: CASTRTGGKYEQYF
V: TRBV9; J: TRBJ2-7; CDR3: CASSATSGQGSYEQYF
V: TRBV5-8; J: TRBJ1-2; CDR3: CASSLRGTSALSNYGYTF
V: TRBV6-6; J: TRBJ2-3; CDR3: CASSRPKTSGGSTDTQYF
V: TRBV24-1; J: TRBJ2-1; CDR3: CATSPIGQGDEQFF
V: TRBV18; J: TRBJ2-5; CDR3: CASSPLAIQETQYF
V: TRBV11-1; J: TRBJ2-5; CDR3: CASSLMGLEETQYF
V: TRBV11-3; J: TRBJ1-6; CDR3: CASSLETENSPLHF
V: TRBV6-2/TRBV6-3; J: TRBJ2-5; CDR3: CASSYPQAGGRETQYF
V: TRBV20-1; J: TRBJ1-2; CDR3: CSASLTGGNYGYTF
V: TRBV19; J: TRBJ2-5; CDR3: CASKQTSKETQYF
V: TRBV12-3/TRBV12-4; J: TRBJ2-7; CDR3: CASSRDRGREQYF
V: TRBV18; J: TRBJ1-4; CDR3: CASSPDRLPNEKLFF
V: TRBV5-6; J: TRBJ2-6; CDR3: CASSLQGAGANVLTF
V: TRBV4-2; J: TRBJ2-5; CDR3: CASSQVTSGGRAQYF
V: TRBV20-1; J: TRBJ1-4; CDR3: CSASDRRGEKLFF
V: TRBV11-2; J: TRBJ2-5; CDR3: CASSLSRMDLETQYF
V: TRBV5-6; J: TRBJ2-7; CDR3: CASSSWAGSSYEQYF